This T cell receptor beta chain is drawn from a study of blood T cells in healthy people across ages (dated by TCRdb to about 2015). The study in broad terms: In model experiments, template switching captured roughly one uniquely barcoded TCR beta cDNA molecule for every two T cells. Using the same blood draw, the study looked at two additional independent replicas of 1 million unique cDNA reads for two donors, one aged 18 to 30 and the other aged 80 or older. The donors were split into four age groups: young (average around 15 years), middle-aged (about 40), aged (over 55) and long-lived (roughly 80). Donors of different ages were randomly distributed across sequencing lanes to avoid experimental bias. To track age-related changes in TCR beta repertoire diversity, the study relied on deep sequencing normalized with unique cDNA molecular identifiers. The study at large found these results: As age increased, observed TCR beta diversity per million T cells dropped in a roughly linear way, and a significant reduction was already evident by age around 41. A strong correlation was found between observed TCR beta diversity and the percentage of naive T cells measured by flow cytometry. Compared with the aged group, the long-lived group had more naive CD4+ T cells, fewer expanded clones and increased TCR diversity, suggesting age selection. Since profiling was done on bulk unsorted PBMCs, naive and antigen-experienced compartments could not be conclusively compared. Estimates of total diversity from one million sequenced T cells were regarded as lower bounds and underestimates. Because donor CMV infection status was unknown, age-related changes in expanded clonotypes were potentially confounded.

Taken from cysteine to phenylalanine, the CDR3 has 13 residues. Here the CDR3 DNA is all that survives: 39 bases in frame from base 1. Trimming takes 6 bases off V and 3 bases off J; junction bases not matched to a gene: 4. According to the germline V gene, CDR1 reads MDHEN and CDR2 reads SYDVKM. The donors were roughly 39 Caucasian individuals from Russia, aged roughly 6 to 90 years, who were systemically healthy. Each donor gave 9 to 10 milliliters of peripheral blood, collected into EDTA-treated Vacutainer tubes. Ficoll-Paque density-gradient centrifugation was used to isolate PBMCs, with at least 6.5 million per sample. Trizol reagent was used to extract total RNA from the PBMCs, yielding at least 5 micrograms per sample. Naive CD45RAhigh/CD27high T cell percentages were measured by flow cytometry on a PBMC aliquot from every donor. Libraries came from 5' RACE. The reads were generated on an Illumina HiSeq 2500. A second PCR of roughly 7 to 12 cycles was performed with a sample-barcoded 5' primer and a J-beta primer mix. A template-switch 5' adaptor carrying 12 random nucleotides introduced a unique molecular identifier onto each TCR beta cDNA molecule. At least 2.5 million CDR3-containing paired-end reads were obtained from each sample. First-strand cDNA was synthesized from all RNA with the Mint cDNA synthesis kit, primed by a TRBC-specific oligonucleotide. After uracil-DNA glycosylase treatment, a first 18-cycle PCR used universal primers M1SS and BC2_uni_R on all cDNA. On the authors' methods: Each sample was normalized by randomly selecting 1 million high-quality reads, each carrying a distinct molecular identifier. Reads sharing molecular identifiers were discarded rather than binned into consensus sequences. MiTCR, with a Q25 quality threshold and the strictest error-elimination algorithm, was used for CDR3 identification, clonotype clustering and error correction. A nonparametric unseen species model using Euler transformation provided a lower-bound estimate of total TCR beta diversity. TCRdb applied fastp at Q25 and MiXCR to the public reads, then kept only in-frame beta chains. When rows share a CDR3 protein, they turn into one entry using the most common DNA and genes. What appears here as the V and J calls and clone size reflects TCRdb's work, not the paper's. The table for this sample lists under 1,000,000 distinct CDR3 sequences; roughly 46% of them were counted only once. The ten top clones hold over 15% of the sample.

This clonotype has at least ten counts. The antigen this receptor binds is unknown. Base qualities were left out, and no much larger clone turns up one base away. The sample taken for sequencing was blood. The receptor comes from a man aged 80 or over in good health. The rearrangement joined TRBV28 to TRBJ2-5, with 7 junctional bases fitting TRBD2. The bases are TGTGCCAGCAGAACCAGCGGGAAAGAGACCCAGTACTTC. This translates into CASRTSGKETQYF.